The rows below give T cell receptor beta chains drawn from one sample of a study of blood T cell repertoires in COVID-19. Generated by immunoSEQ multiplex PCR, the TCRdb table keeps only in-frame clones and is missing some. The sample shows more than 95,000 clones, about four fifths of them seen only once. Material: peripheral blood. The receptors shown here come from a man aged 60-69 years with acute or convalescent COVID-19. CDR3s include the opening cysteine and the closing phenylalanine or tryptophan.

CASSQVSGTYRTGELFF | TRBJ2-2 | TRBV3-1/TRBV3-2
CASSVTSNTGELFF | TRBJ2-2 | TRBV9
CASRDRTGSSPLHF | TRBJ1-6 | TRBV6-5
CASSRDRGLGEKLFF | TRBJ1-4 | TRBV7-9
CASSRQGDAGEAFF | TRBJ1-1 | TRBV25-1
CASSIGRESYNEQFF | TRBJ2-1 | TRBV19
CASSSGGSGSFNEQYF | TRBJ2-7 | TRBV5-1
CASSFDRAPGNTIYF | TRBJ1-3 | TRBV7-9
CASSLGGVSGANVLTF | TRBJ2-6 | TRBV5-1
CSASRGLRQPQHF | TRBJ1-5 | TRBV20-1
CASSPPSDGEDNEQFF | TRBJ2-1 | TRBV11-2
CASSSVMAGGYEQYF | TRBJ2-7 | TRBV28
CASSYSSDRGGSPLHF | TRBJ1-6 | TRBV6-5
CASSFERRSGANVLTF | TRBJ2-6 | TRBV5-1
CASSRDRLTDTQYF | TRBJ2-3 | TRBV19
CASSEVLGGHTGELFF | TRBJ2-2 | TRBV6-1
CASRLATGVNNQPQHF | TRBJ1-5 | TRBV19
CASSHGQYNEQFF | TRBJ2-1 | TRBV18
CASSLGRPLSSAQYF | TRBJ2-5 | TRBV5-1
CASSLDRTQETQYF | TRBJ2-5 | TRBV6-5
CASSLGRRGTNTGELFF | TRBJ2-2 | TRBV5-4
CASSLGAGGTFGSPLHF | TRBJ1-6 | TRBV5-1
CASSQPRDKWRSRSTKETQYF | TRBJ2-5 | TRBV4-1
CASTPRDRRENEQFF | TRBJ2-1 | TRBV7-2